The 10 T cell receptor beta chains in this list originate from one sample, sequenced in a study of vaccination effects on CD4 cells after COVID-19 (dated by TCRdb to between 2020 and 2023). The library was generated by the immunoSEQ multiplex PCR assay. TCRdb carries this immuneACCESS record with in-frame sequences only. Its versions omit some clonotypes, under half of them owing to an unresolved V gene in the studies checked, with the rest unexplained. The sample yields roughly 65,000 clones; around 76% were counted once. The top ten hold around 2.8% of the sample. The ViraFEST assay stimulated PBMC with viral peptide pools and then used TCR sequencing to identify antigen-specific CD4+ T cell clonotypes by expansion. After about 9 days of culture, CD4+ T cells were isolated with the EasySep CD4+ T cell isolation kit. None of the healthy vaccine recipients had a prior SARS-CoV-2 infection, which was confirmed by nucleocapsid antibody tests that came back negative both before and after vaccination.

Which antigens these TCRs recognize remains unknown. Sequencing used CD4+ T cells from PBMCs cultured with HCoV-NL63 spike peptides, obtained before COVID-19 vaccination. The cell subset or site label of this sample denotes: HCoV-NL63 spike overlapping peptide pool stimulation. Receptor source: a human donor who received a COVID-19 vaccine.

The chain couples TRBV4-1 to TRBJ2-1; D is tentatively TRBD1 or TRBD2 (5 bases each). Germline CDR1 and CDR2: MGHRA and YSYEKL. The CDR3 sequence is 17 residues long. V shed 0 bases and J shed 6 bases, with 18 bases lying between them. CDR3 loop: CASSQDQGSGQTNEQFF. The CDR3 DNA follows: TGCGCCAGCAGCCAAGACCAGGGATCGGGGCAGACCAATGAGCAGTTCTTC.

The chain carries TRBV6-4 and TRBJ2-1, with D unclear. Per germline, CDR1 MRHNA and CDR2 SNTAGT. CDR3 length: 13 amino acids. Trimming stripped 0 bases from V and 4 bases from J, with 4 bases between. CDR3 region: CASSDSLYNEQFF. The DNA of the CDR3 is TGTGCCAGCAGTGACTCGCTGTACAATGAGCAGTTCTTC.

CDR3 in amino acids: CASRPTRWGPDTQYF. For the CDR3, the DNA is TGTGCCAGCAGACCCACTCGCTGGGGGCCAGATACGCAGTATTTT. The chain carries TRBV6-5 and TRBJ2-3, with D possibly matching TRBD1 (6 bases). This CDR3 contains 15 residues. Germline CDR1 and CDR2: MNHEY and SVGAGI. V lost 6 bases, J lost 4 bases, and 17 bases lay in between.

The chain uses TRBV4-1 and TRBJ2-1; D not resolved. The CDR3 covers 15 residues. V lost 0 bases and J 5 bases, leaving 11 bases between the germline ends. The V gene's germline CDR1 is MGHRA and CDR2 YSYEKL. In DNA, the CDR3 is TGCGCCAGCAGCCAAGATCGAACAACAAACAATGAGCAGTTCTTC. Translated: CASSQDRTTNNEQFF.

The CDR3 DNA sequence: TGTGCCACCAGTGACTCCGGGACGCAAGGGGAGACCCAGTACTTC. Its protein is CATSDSGTQGETQYF. The V gene is TRBV24-1, the J gene TRBJ2-5; D tentatively reads TRBD1 or TRBD2 (5 bases each). V lost 4 bases, J lost 5 bases, and 16 bases lay in between. The germline CDR1 and CDR2 sequences are KGHDR and SFDVKD. This CDR3 is 15 amino acids long.

This chain links TRBV4-2 with TRBJ1-5; D perhaps matches TRBD1 (5 bases). With 1 base removed from V and 8 bases from J, the gap between germline ends came to 9 bases. The CDR3 totals 13 residues. Per the germline V gene, CDR1 is LGHNA and CDR2 is YNFKEQ. CDR3 nucleotide sequence: TGTGCCAGCAGCCAAGGACTGGACAAGCCCCAGCATTTT. This sequence encodes CASSQGLDKPQHF.

This sequence joins TRBV11-2 and TRBJ1-6, with D perhaps TRBD1 (5 bases). Trimming took off 0 bases at V and 7 bases at J, with 7 bases between the two ends. Germline lookup yields CDR1 SGHAT and CDR2 FQNNGV. CDR3 length equals 14 residues. For the CDR3, the DNA is TGTGCCAGCAGCTTAGACAGGGTGAATTCACCCCTCCACTTT. Residues: CASSLDRVNSPLHF.

This rearrangement joins TRBV3-1 (or the pseudogene TRBV3-2) to TRBJ1-3; D not certain. Germline V CDR1 and CDR2: LGHDT, YNNKEL (reference sequence). The CDR3 consists of 14 residues. V lost 3 bases and J 2 bases, leaving 8 bases between the germline ends. The CDR3 reads CASSHVAAGNTIYF. CDR3 sequence (DNA): TGTGCCAGCAGCCATGTCGCCGCTGGAAACACCATATATTTT.

As DNA, the CDR3 is TGTGCTAGTGGTTCTACTAATTCGGGGTATGGTGAAAAACTGTTTTTT. It is translated as CASGSTNSGYGEKLFF. This chain uses TRBV12-5 with TRBJ1-4; no reliable D call. Between the trimmed V and J ends, which lost 4 bases and 7 bases, there was a span of 19 bases. Germline CDR1 LGHNT, CDR2 FRNRAP. CDR3 length: 16 residues.

V and J are TRBV9 and TRBJ2-1; D gene ambiguous. This CDR3 is built from 16 residues. V lost 0 bases, J lost 4 bases, and 14 bases lay in between. Germline V CDR1 and CDR2: SGDLS, YYNGEE. The CDR3 coding sequence is TGTGCCAGCAGCGTAGCTGGAGCCCTTGGATACAATGAGCAGTTCTTC. Amino acid sequence: CASSVAGALGYNEQFF.